These T cell receptor beta chains were read from a single sample in a study of T cell changes during pregnancy in multiple sclerosis. Assay: immunoSEQ multiplex PCR; the TCRdb copy retains only in-frame clones and omits some. The sample lists about 100,000 clones; approximately 90% were seen once. The sequencing used peripheral blood, collected in the third trimester of pregnancy. The receptors originated from a female donor in good health, enrolled as a control in a pregnancy study. CDR3s include the opening cysteine and the closing phenylalanine or tryptophan. D genes are given only for firm matches. Only part of the rows carry a size: once, few, many, or a class if the clone is expanded.

DNA	CDR3	size	D	V	J
TGTGCCAGCAGCCAACAGTGGGAAGAGACCCAGTACTTC	CASSQQWEETQYF	once	NA	TRBV28	TRBJ2-5
TGTGCCAGCAGTTACTGGAGGGGGGGGTCCTACGAGCAGTACTTC	CASSYWRGGSYEQYF	NA	NA	TRBV6-5	TRBJ2-7
TGTGCCAGCAGCTTCCCCCCTCCGCGCAGGGTCGGGTATGGCTACACCTTC	CASSFPPPRRVGYGYTF	NA	NA	TRBV13	TRBJ1-2
TGTGCCAGCAGCTTAATTGCGGGGGGCGTCAACAATGAGCAGTTCTTC	CASSLIAGGVNNEQFF	NA	TRBD2	TRBV7-3	TRBJ2-1
TGTGCCAGTAGCGGACTAGCGGGGGCGTACAATGAGCAGTTCTTC	CASSGLAGAYNEQFF	NA	TRBD2	TRBV19	TRBJ2-1
TGTGCTAGTGGTTCACCTGAAGTGGGGGGGGATGGCTACACCTTC	CASGSPEVGGDGYTF	NA	NA	TRBV12-5	TRBJ1-2
TGTGCCAGTAGTACCACAGGGGGGAATGAAAAACTGTTTTTT	CASSTTGGNEKLFF	NA	TRBD1	TRBV19	TRBJ1-4
TGTGCCAGCAGTTCCCGGACAGGGGGCGGTGGAAACACCATATATTTT	CASSSRTGGGGNTIYF	NA	TRBD1	TRBV27	TRBJ1-3
TGTGCCAGCAGCCCCGGACACAGCACAGATACGCAGTATTTT	CASSPGHSTDTQYF	NA	NA	TRBV7-2	TRBJ2-3
TGTGCCAGCAGTCCCAGAGGTAGGCTAGGTAATGAGCAGTTCTTC	CASSPRGRLGNEQFF	NA	NA	TRBV6-5	TRBJ2-1
TGCGCCAGCAGCACCGACAGGGTCACAGATACGCAGTATTTT	CASSTDRVTDTQYF	NA	TRBD1	TRBV5-1	TRBJ2-3
TGCGCCAGCAGCCAAGATAGCTGGACAGACAATGAAAAACTGTTTTTT	CASSQDSWTDNEKLFF	NA	NA	TRBV4-3	TRBJ1-4
TGTGCCAGTAGTCCCTCCGCAGGTCAGCCCCAGCATTTT	CASSPSAGQPQHF	NA	NA	TRBV19	TRBJ1-5
TGTGCCAGTAGTACCCAGGACTGGGGAAACACCATATATTTT	CASSTQDWGNTIYF	NA	NA	TRBV19	TRBJ1-3
TGTGCCAGCAGCCCCAGACTAGCGGGGGGTATCGGGCGTATAGATACGCAGTATTTT	CASSPRLAGGIGRIDTQYF	NA	TRBD2	TRBV7-8	TRBJ2-3
TGTGCCAGCAGCCAGGGAACTGAAGCTTTCTTT	CASSQGTEAFF	NA	NA	TRBV9	TRBJ1-1
TGTGCCAGCAGCCTAGACAGGGGGCTAAATTCCTACGAGCAGTACTTC	CASSLDRGLNSYEQYF	NA	TRBD1	TRBV7-2	TRBJ2-7
TGTGCCAGTAGTGCTGACAGGGCCCCCCAGCCCCAGCATTTT	CASSADRAPQPQHF	few	TRBD1	TRBV19	TRBJ1-5
TGTGCCAGTAGTATGGGACAGGGCTCCTACGAGCAGTACTTC	CASSMGQGSYEQYF	NA	TRBD1	TRBV19	TRBJ2-7
TGTGCCAGTAGTATAGACCTTGAAGCGGACGCTTTCTTT	CASSIDLEADAFF	NA	NA	TRBV19	TRBJ1-1
TGTGCTAGTGGGCTCCAACAGGGTTATAATGAAAAACTGTTTTTT	CASGLQQGYNEKLFF	NA	NA	TRBV12-5	TRBJ1-4
TGTGCCAGCTCACCCCGGATTAGCGGGGAATACGAGCAGTACTTC	CASSPRISGEYEQYF	NA	TRBD2	TRBV18	TRBJ2-7
TGCGCCAGCAGCTTGTCGGGTGGAGGTGGGGAGACCCAGTACTTC	CASSLSGGGGETQYF	NA	NA	TRBV5-1	TRBJ2-5
TGCGCCAGCAGCTCCTCGGGACAGGGGGAAGGCTACACCTTC	CASSSSGQGEGYTF	NA	TRBD1	TRBV5-1	TRBJ1-2
TGTGCCAGCAGCTTCGAGAGTACCTATGGCTACACCTTC	CASSFESTYGYTF	NA	NA	TRBV5-8	TRBJ1-2
TGTGCCAGCAGCATCGGGCGGGGACAAGAGACCCAGTACTTC	CASSIGRGQETQYF	NA	NA	TRBV13	TRBJ2-5
TGTGCCAGCAGTTCCAGAGGTCCCCACTCTGGAAACACCATATATTTT	CASSSRGPHSGNTIYF	NA	NA	TRBV6-5	TRBJ1-3
TGTGCCAGCAGTGCGACAGTCCTCGGGAACACTGAAGCTTTCTTT	CASSATVLGNTEAFF	NA	NA	TRBV27	TRBJ1-1
TGTGCCAGTAGGCTAGACAGGCGGCTTGAAGCTTTCTTT	CASRLDRRLEAFF	medium-sized	NA	TRBV19	TRBJ1-1
TGCAGCGGGAGAGACAGGGTCCAAGAGACCCAGTACTTC	CSGRDRVQETQYF	NA	TRBD1	TRBV29-1	TRBJ2-5
TGCAGCGTTGAAGAGTCCCTTGTTTCTGGCTACACCTTC	CSVEESLVSGYTF	NA	NA	TRBV29-1	TRBJ1-2
TGTGCCAGTACCTTAGCGGGGGGGCCAGGAGATACGCAGTATTTT	CASTLAGGPGDTQYF	NA	TRBD2	TRBV19	TRBJ2-3
TGTGCCAGCAGCCGACATTGGAATCAGCCCCAGCATTTT	CASSRHWNQPQHF	NA	NA	TRBV6-5	TRBJ1-5
TGTGCCAGCAGCTTGGAGGGGACTAGGGGGAATGAGCAGTTCTTC	CASSLEGTRGNEQFF	NA	TRBD2	TRBV5-4	TRBJ2-1
TGTGCCAGCAGCCCGGGACTGAGGGGCACCGGGGAGCTGTTTTTT	CASSPGLRGTGELFF	NA	NA	TRBV11-1	TRBJ2-2
TGTGCCAGCAGCCTTAACCGGGACAAAGACTATGGCTACACCTTC	CASSLNRDKDYGYTF	NA	NA	TRBV5-8	TRBJ1-2
TGTGCCAGCAGCCCCCGGGACAGTGGCTATGGCTACACCTTC	CASSPRDSGYGYTF	NA	TRBD1	TRBV5-4	TRBJ1-2
TGTGCCAGCAGCCTAGGGAGGGGTGGGCACTACGAGCAGTACTTC	CASSLGRGGHYEQYF	NA	TRBD2	TRBV27	TRBJ2-7
TGTGCCAGCAGCTACACCGGGACAGGGGGCGCAGATACGCAGTATTTT	CASSYTGTGGADTQYF	NA	TRBD1	TRBV7-2	TRBJ2-3
TGTGCCGGCAGCGTAGCTGGACAGGGTGCAGGCGGCTACACCTTC	CAGSVAGQGAGGYTF	NA	TRBD1	TRBV9	TRBJ1-2
TGTGCCAGCAGCTTATACGGGAGCTCCTACAATGAGCAGTTCTTC	CASSLYGSSYNEQFF	NA	NA	TRBV7-3	TRBJ2-1
TGCGCCAGCAGCCAAGTCTCGGGGGCAGATACGCAGTATTTT	CASSQVSGADTQYF	NA	NA	TRBV4-1	TRBJ2-3
TGTGCCAGTGAAGGGGGCTCGGAAAAACTGTTTTTT	CASEGGSEKLFF	NA	TRBD1	TRBV7-9	TRBJ1-4
TGTGCCATCAGTGAGTCGACACAGGGGCCTGGAAACACCATATATTTT	CAISESTQGPGNTIYF	NA	TRBD1	TRBV10-3	TRBJ1-3
TGTGCCAGTAGACCCAAGGGGGCTAGGTACTATGGCTACACCTTC	CASRPKGARYYGYTF	NA	TRBD1	TRBV19	TRBJ1-2
TGTGCCAGCAGCTTGGGAGGTCGGGCCGGGTCGTTGGGGCAGTACTTC	CASSLGGRAGSLGQYF	once	NA	TRBV11-2	TRBJ2-7
TGTGCCAGCAGTTTATCCAGTACAGGGGGCCACGAGACCCAGTACTTC	CASSLSSTGGHETQYF	NA	TRBD1	TRBV27	TRBJ2-5
TGTGCCTGGAGTGCAGGCTCTAAGACTGAAGCTTTCTTT	CAWSAGSKTEAFF	NA	NA	TRBV30	TRBJ1-1
TGTGCCAGTAGGGGCACGACAGATACGCAGTATTTT	CASRGTTDTQYF	NA	NA	TRBV19	TRBJ2-3
TGTGCCAGCAGCGAGACAGGGGGTCCCGAGCAGTACTTC	CASSETGGPEQYF	NA	TRBD1	TRBV25-1	TRBJ2-7
TGTGCCAGCAGCTTTTCCGGGACAGGGGAGGACGAGCAGTACTTC	CASSFSGTGEDEQYF	NA	TRBD1	TRBV5-4	TRBJ2-7
TGTGCCACCAGCCCGGGACTAGCGTCCACAGATACGCAGTATTTT	CATSPGLASTDTQYF	NA	TRBD2	TRBV15	TRBJ2-3